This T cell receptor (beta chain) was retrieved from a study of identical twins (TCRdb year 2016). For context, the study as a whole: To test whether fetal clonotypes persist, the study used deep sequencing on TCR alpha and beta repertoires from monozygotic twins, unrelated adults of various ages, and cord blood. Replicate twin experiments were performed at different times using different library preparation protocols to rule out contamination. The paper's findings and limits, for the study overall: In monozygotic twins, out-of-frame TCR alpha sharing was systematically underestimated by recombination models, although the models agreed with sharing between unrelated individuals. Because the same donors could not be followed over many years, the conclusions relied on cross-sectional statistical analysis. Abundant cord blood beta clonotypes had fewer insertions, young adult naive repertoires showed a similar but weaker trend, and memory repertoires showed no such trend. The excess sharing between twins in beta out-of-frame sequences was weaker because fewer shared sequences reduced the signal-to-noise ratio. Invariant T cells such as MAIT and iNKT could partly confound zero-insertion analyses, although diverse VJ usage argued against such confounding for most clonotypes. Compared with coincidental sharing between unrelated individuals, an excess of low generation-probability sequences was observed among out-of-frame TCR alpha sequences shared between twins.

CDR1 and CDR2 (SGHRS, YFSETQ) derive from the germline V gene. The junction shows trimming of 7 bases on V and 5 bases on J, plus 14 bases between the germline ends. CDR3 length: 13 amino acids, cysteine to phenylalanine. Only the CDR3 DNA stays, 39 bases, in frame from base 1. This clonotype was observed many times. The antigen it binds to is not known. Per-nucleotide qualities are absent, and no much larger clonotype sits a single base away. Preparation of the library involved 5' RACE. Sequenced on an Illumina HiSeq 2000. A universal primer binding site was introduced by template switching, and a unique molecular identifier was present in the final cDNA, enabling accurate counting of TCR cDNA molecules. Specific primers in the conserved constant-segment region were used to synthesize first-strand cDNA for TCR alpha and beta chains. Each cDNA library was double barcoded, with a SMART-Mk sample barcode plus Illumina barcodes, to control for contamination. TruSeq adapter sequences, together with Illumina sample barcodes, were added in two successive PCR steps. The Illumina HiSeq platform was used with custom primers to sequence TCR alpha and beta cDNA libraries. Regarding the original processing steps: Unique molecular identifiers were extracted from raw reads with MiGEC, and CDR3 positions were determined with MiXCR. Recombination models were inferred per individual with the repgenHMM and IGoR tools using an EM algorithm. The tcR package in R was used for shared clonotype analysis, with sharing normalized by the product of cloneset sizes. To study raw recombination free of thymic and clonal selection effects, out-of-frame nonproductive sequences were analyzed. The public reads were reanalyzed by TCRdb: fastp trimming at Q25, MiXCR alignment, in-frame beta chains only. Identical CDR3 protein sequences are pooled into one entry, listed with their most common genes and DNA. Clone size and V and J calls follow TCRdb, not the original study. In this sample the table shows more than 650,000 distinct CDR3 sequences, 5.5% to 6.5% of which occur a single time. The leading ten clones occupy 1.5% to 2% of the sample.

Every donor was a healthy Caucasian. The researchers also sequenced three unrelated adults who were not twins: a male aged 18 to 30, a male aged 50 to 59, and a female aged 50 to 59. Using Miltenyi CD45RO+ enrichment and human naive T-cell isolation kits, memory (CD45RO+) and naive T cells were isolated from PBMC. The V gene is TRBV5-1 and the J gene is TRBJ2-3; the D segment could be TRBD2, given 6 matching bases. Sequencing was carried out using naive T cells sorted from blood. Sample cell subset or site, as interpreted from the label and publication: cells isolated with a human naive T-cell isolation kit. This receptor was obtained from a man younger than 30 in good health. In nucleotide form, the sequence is TGCGCCAGCTTCCAGGAGGGAGTAGATACGCAGTATTTT. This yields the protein CASFQEGVDTQYF.